Listed below are T cell receptor beta chains from one sample, sequenced in a study of cytomegalovirus exposure and HLA in healthy donors. Some clones are missing from TCRdb's copy, which holds only in-frame ones; the method was immunoSEQ multiplex PCR. The data contain approximately 170,000 clones, about 85% of them singletons. Material: PBMCs. These receptors came from a woman aged 45-60 years in good health and CMV-seropositive. Both conserved end residues are part of each CDR3. A D gene is named only where the DNA matches it firmly. Not every row has a clone size; where given, it reads once, few, many or a size class.

TRBV18,NA,NA,TRBJ2-6,TGTGCCAGCTCACCAAACCCTACCTCTGGGGCCAACGTCCTGACTTTC,CASSPNPTSGANVLTF
TRBV15,TRBD2,NA,TRBJ2-1,TGTGCCACCAGCAAGACTAGCGGGGACTACAATGAGCAGTTCTTC,CATSKTSGDYNEQFF
TRBV6-1,TRBD1,NA,TRBJ1-2,TGTGCCAGCAGTGATCTAGGACAGGGGCCCTATGGCTACACCTTC,CASSDLGQGPYGYTF
TRBV10-3,TRBD1,few,TRBJ1-6,TGTGCCATCAGTGCTACAGGGGGGGATTCACCCCTCCACTTT,CAISATGGDSPLHF
TRBV6-1,NA,NA,TRBJ2-3,TGTGCCAGCAGTGTCCAGCCGGGACAAATCACAGATACGCAGTATTTT,CASSVQPGQITDTQYF
TRBV14,NA,NA,TRBJ2-7,TGTGCCAGCAGCCGACCTTTAACGGGCTCCTACGAGCAGTACTTC,CASSRPLTGSYEQYF
TRBV7-3,TRBD1,NA,TRBJ1-1,TGTGCCAGCAGCCCCGGGACAGGGGGTGCTGAAGCTTTCTTT,CASSPGTGGAEAFF
TRBV6-5,NA,NA,TRBJ2-7,TGTGCCAGCGGTAAACAGGGGAGGTCCTACGAGCAGTACTTC,CASGKQGRSYEQYF
TRBV7-2,NA,NA,TRBJ1-4,TGTGCCAGCAGCTTAGTAGGCAGGGCGAGTGAAAAACTGTTTTTT,CASSLVGRASEKLFF
TRBV4-2,NA,NA,TRBJ2-5,TGTGCCAGCAGCCAAGTGAGATCGACGAGAGGGGAGACCCAGTACTTC,CASSQVRSTRGETQYF
TRBV7-6,NA,NA,TRBJ2-7,TGTGCCAGCAGCTTATATTACGAGTACGAGCAGTACTTC,CASSLYYEYEQYF
TRBV7-9,NA,NA,TRBJ1-1,TGTGCCAGCAGCTTCAGGGGCGTAATGAACACTGAAGCTTTCTTT,CASSFRGVMNTEAFF
TRBV19,TRBD1,NA,TRBJ2-2,TGTGCCAGTACCGGCAGGGGGCGAGGCACCGGGGAGCTGTTTTTT,CASTGRGRGTGELFF
TRBV27,NA,NA,TRBJ2-3,TGTGCCAGCACTCGGGGTCTCACAGATACGCAGTATTTT,CASTRGLTDTQYF
TRBV9,NA,once,TRBJ1-1,TGTGCCAGCACCGACGGGGGATCTGAAGCTTTCTTT,CASTDGGSEAFF
TRBV4-2,TRBD2,once,TRBJ2-1,TGTGCCAGCAGCCCAACCCCTACTAGCGGGATTTACAATGAGCAGTTCTTC,CASSPTPTSGIYNEQFF
TRBV10-3,NA,NA,TRBJ1-4,TGTGCCATCAGTCTGACAGAGAATGAAAAACTGTTTTTT,CAISLTENEKLFF
TRBV28,NA,NA,TRBJ2-3,TGTGCCAGCAGGGCAGGGGAGAGCACAGATACGCAGTATTTT,CASRAGESTDTQYF
TRBV7-3,NA,NA,TRBJ1-2,TGTGCCAGCAGCTTAGGGGGGGCGGGATATGGCTACACCTTC,CASSLGGAGYGYTF
TRBV20-1,NA,NA,TRBJ2-3,TGCAGTGTCATAACTAGACGCACGCAGTATTTT,CSVITRRTQYF
TRBV6-1,NA,NA,TRBJ1-1,TGTGCCAGCGTCGAACAGGGTAGGAACACTGAAGCTTTCTTT,CASVEQGRNTEAFF
TRBV4-2,NA,few,TRBJ2-1,TGTGCCAGCAGCCAAGAACCGGGTGTGGAAAACAATGAGCAGTTCTTC,CASSQEPGVENNEQFF
TRBV5-1,TRBD2,NA,TRBJ2-5,TGCGCCAGCAGCTTGAGAGGACTAGCGGGAGAGGGAGAGACCCAGTACTTC,CASSLRGLAGEGETQYF
TRBV5-1,TRBD1,NA,TRBJ1-2,TGCGCCAGCAGCTTGAGTCCTTCGGGACAGATTAACTATGGCTACACCTTC,CASSLSPSGQINYGYTF
TRBV7-2,NA,few,TRBJ1-2,TGTGCCAGCAGCTCCCGCGGGGAGGACGGGGCAGCTAACTATGGCTACACCTTC,CASSSRGEDGAANYGYTF
TRBV2,TRBD1,NA,TRBJ1-5,TGTGCCAGCAGTGGACAGGGAAGCAATCAGCCCCAGCATTTT,CASSGQGSNQPQHF
TRBV6-5,TRBD1,NA,TRBJ1-1,TGTGCCAGCAGTTACGGGGACAGGGTCAGCACTGAAGCTTTCTTT,CASSYGDRVSTEAFF
TRBV7-8,NA,NA,TRBJ2-1,TGTGCCAGCAGCGGGGGCCAGCGGGAACATGAGCAGTTCTTC,CASSGGQREHEQFF
TRBV7-9,TRBD1,NA,TRBJ1-4,TGTTCCAGCAGCTTAGGAGGACAGGGAAATGAAAAACTGTTTTTT,CSSSLGGQGNEKLFF
TRBV29-1,NA,NA,TRBJ2-3,TGCAGCGCCGGAAACGCAGGGACAGATACGCAGTATTTT,CSAGNAGTDTQYF
TRBV25-1,NA,NA,TRBJ2-3,TGTGCCAGCAGTGATCCCAGGCTCACAGATACGCAGTATTTT,CASSDPRLTDTQYF
TRBV29-1,TRBD1,NA,TRBJ1-4,TGCAGCGCCTCCAGGACAGGAACAACTAATGAAAAACTGTTTTTT,CSASRTGTTNEKLFF
TRBV4-1,NA,NA,TRBJ1-6,TGCGCCAGCAGCCAAGTGGCAGGGGCTAATTCACCCCTCCACTTT,CASSQVAGANSPLHF
TRBV4-3,TRBD2,NA,TRBJ2-5,TGCGCCAGCAGCCAAGTTAGCGGGAGGGTTGGAGAGACCCAGTACTTC,CASSQVSGRVGETQYF
TRBV19,NA,NA,TRBJ1-2,TGTGCCAGTAAAGCCGGGCAAGGGGGTAACTATGGCTACACCTTC,CASKAGQGGNYGYTF
TRBV5-4,NA,NA,TRBJ1-2,TGTGCCAGCAGCTTGGGGTTGCGACAACCTAACTATGGCTACACCTTC,CASSLGLRQPNYGYTF
TRBV27,TRBD1,NA,TRBJ2-7,TGTGCCAGCAGTTTATCGGCAGGGGGATATTACGAGCAGTACTTC,CASSLSAGGYYEQYF
TRBV28,NA,few,TRBJ2-7,TGTTTCAAGCAGAAGGCGGCCTACGAGCAGTACTTC,CFKQKAAYEQYF
TRBV4-3,TRBD2,few,TRBJ2-1,TGCGCCAGCAGCCAAGACCTAGCGGGGGGGCTTCGGAATGAGCAGTTCTTC,CASSQDLAGGLRNEQFF
TRBV7-2,TRBD2,NA,TRBJ2-3,TGTGCCAGCGGTGTAGCGGGGGGGAAGGCGGGTACGCAGTATTTT,CASGVAGGKAGTQYF
TRBV5-1,NA,NA,TRBJ1-5,TGCGCCAGCAGCAAGACGGGTGATCAGCCCCAGCATTTT,CASSKTGDQPQHF
TRBV2,TRBD2,NA,TRBJ2-1,TGTGCCAGCAGTGAGAGCCTAGCGGGCAATGAGCAGTTCTTC,CASSESLAGNEQFF
TRBV6-4,NA,NA,TRBJ1-6,TGTGCCAGCAGTGACTCCCCAGTAAATTCACCCCTCCACTTT,CASSDSPVNSPLHF
TRBV2,NA,NA,TRBJ2-5,TGTGCCAGCAGAGAGACACCACAAGAGACCCAGTACTTC,CASRETPQETQYF
TRBV30,NA,NA,TRBJ1-3,TGTGCCTGGAGTGTACCGGGGGGGAGAACCATATATTTT,CAWSVPGGRTIYF
TRBV5-1,NA,NA,TRBJ1-1,TGCGCCAGCAGCTTGGCCTTCGGGAGCGGGTGGGACACTGAAGCTTTCTTT,CASSLAFGSGWDTEAFF
TRBV4-1,TRBD2,NA,TRBJ2-1,TGCGCCAGCAGCGTTCTAGCGGGCGGATACAATGAGCAGTTCTTC,CASSVLAGGYNEQFF
TRBV4-2,NA,once,TRBJ1-2,TGTGCCAGCAGCCAAGTGGGAGGACACCCTAACTATGGCTACACCTTC,CASSQVGGHPNYGYTF
TRBV5-1,TRBD1,once,TRBJ1-1,TGCGCCAGCAGCGCCCGACAGGGGGCGAGCACTGAAGCTTTCTTT,CASSARQGASTEAFF
TRBV9,TRBD1,NA,TRBJ2-1,TGTGCCAGCAGCGGAGGACAGGGCTCCTACAATGAGCAGTTCTTC,CASSGGQGSYNEQFF
TRBV7-2,NA,NA,TRBJ2-4,TGTGCCAGCAGCTTAGGAAGGGAGCAGTACTTC,CASSLGREQYF
TRBV6-5,TRBD2,NA,TRBJ2-1,TGTGCCAGCAAGGGGACTAGCGGAGCCTACAATGAGCAGTTCTTC,CASKGTSGAYNEQFF
TRBV6-1,TRBD2,few,TRBJ2-3,TGTGCCAGCAGTTTTAGCGGGTCAGACACAGATACGCAGTATTTT,CASSFSGSDTDTQYF
TRBV11-3,TRBD2,NA,TRBJ2-5,TGTGCCAGCAGCTTAGTGACTAGCGGGGGGCAAGAGACCCAGTACTTC,CASSLVTSGGQETQYF
TRBV30,TRBD1,NA,TRBJ1-2,TGTGCCTGGAGTCCAGCCGGGACAGGGGGCCGTGGCTACACCTTC,CAWSPAGTGGRGYTF